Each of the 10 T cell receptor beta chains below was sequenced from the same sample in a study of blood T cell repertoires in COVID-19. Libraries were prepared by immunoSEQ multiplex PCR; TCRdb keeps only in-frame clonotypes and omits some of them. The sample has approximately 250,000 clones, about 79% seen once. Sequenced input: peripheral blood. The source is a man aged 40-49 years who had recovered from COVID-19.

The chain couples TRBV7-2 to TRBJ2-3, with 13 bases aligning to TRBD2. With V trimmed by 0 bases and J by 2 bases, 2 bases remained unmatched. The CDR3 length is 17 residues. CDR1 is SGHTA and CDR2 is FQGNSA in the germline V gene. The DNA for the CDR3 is TGTGCCAGCAGCTTAGCGGGACTAGCGGGACTCACAGATACGCAGTATTTT. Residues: CASSLAGLAGLTDTQYF.

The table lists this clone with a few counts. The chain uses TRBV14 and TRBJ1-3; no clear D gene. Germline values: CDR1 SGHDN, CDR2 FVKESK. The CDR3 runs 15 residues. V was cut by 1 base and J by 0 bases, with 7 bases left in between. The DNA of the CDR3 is TGTGCCAGCAGCCAAGTAGTAACCTCTGGAAACACCATATATTTT. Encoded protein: CASSQVVTSGNTIYF.

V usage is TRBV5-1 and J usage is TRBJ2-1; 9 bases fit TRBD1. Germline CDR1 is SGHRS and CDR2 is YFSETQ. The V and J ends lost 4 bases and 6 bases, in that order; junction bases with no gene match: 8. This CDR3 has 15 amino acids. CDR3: CASSPSGTGPNEQFF. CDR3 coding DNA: TGCGCCAGCAGCCCCTCCGGGACAGGGCCCAATGAGCAGTTCTTC.

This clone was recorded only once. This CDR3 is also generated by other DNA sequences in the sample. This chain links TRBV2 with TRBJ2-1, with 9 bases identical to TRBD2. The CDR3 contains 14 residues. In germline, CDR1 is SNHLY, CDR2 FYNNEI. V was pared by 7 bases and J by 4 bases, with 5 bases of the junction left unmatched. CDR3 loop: CASTLLAGYNEQFF. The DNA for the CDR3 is TGTGCCAGCACCCTCCTAGCGGGGTACAATGAGCAGTTCTTC.

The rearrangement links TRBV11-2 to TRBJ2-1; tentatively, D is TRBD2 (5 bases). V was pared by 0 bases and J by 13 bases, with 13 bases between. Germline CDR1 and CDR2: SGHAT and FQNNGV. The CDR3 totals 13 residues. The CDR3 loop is CASSLEPGLEQFF. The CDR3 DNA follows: TGTGCCAGCAGCTTAGAGCCGGGGTTGGAACAGTTCTTC.

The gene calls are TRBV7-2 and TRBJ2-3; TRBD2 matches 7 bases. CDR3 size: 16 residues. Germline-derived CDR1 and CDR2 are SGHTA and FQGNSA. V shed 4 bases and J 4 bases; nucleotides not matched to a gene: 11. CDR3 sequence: CASSSRVGGSPDTQYF. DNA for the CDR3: TGTGCCAGCAGCTCTAGGGTGGGGGGGAGCCCAGATACGCAGTATTTT.

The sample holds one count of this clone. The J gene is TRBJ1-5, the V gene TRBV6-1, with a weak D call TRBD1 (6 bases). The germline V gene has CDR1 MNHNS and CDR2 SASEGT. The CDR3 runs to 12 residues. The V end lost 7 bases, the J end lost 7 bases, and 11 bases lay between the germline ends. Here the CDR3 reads CASNREGQPQHF. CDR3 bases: TGTGCCAGCAACAGGGAGGGACAGCCCCAGCATTTT.

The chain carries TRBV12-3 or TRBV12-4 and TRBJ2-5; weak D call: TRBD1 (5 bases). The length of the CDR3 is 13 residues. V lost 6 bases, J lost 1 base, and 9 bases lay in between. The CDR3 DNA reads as TGTGCCAGCAGACCGACAGTCCAAGAGACCCAGTACTTC. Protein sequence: CASRPTVQETQYF.

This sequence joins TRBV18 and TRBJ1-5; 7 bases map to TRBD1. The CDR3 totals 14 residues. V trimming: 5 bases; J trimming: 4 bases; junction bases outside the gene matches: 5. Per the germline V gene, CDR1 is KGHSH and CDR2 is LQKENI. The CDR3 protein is CASSTTGFNQPQHF. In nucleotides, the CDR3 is TGTGCCAGCTCAACGACAGGGTTTAATCAGCCCCAGCATTTT.

The CDR3 loop reads CASSKDRLDTIYF. Written as DNA, the CDR3 is TGCGCCAGCAGCAAGGACAGGTTAGACACCATATATTTT. This rearrangement joins TRBV5-1 to TRBJ1-3; the match to TRBD1 covers 7 bases. The germline gives CDR1 SGHRS, CDR2 YFSETQ. V trimming: 4 bases; J trimming: 8 bases; junction bases outside the gene matches: 6. The CDR3 loop spans 13 amino acids.